This T cell receptor beta chain appears in the sequencing data of a study of CD8 T cells in ankylosing spondylitis. Regarding the study as a whole: Characteristic of ankylosing spondylitis blood, it appeared, was a TCR beta motif comprising roughly 8 highly homologous variants. Disease-linked clones, CD8+, were relatively rare in peripheral blood. Clones linked to disease were reported to show significant enrichment in matched ankylosing spondylitis synovial fluid.

In its sample, this clonotype was seen a few times. Its cognate antigen is unknown. The authors made TCR beta libraries by quantitative 5'-RACE with molecular barcodes. TCRdb independently ran MiXCR on the 5' RACE reads; one entry per CDR3 protein. The repertoire holds hundreds of thousands of distinct CDR3 sequences, with roughly 12% as singletons. V was shortened by 4 bases and J by 7 bases, with 14 bases between the two germline ends. Germline values: CDR1 MNHEY, CDR2 SMNVEV (reference sequence). The CDR3 has 14 residues. The receptor was derived from a male donor with ankylosing spondylitis. V gene TRBV27 combines with J gene TRBJ2-1; D is perhaps TRBD1 or TRBD2 (6 bases each). Sequenced sample: blood, either unsorted or a sorted T cell fraction (not recorded which). The CDR3 is CASSSWGAANEQFF. Written as DNA, the CDR3 is TGTGCCAGCAGTTCGTGGGGGGCCGCGAATGAGCAGTTCTTC.